The source of this T cell receptor (beta chain) is a study of identical twins. With regard to this clonotype: Its antigen is not identified.

Study-wide findings and caveats: Among out-of-frame alpha sequences shared by twins, low generation probability occurred in excess.

Addition of a universal primer site occurred through template switching, and cDNA carried unique molecular identifiers. TCRdb re-called the 5' RACE reads through MiXCR, storing one row per CDR3 protein. The table lists about 920,000 distinct CDR3 sequences, around 12% of them singletons. The CDR3 spans 13 residues. CDR1 is DFQATT, CDR2 SNEGSKA, per germline (reference sequence). The V end lost 2 bases, the J end lost 4 bases, and 10 bases lay between the germline ends. These same records also appear under a second study, on yellow fever vaccine responses in identical twins.

This sequence was found in a young woman in good health. Sequenced sample: PBMCs. V and J are TRBV20-1 and TRBJ2-3; weak D call: TRBD1 (5 bases). The CDR3 spells CSARMAGPDTQYF. CDR3 in DNA: TGCAGTGCTAGAATGGCAGGGCCAGATACGCAGTATTTT.